The 21 T cell receptor beta chains in this list originate from one sample, sequenced in a study of control samples from healthy donors and cancer patients. Data came from immunoSEQ multiplex PCR; TCRdb stores just in-frame clones and leaves some out. The sample yields about 83,000 clones, 91% seen once. Sequenced material: blood. These receptors all come from a young man in good health.

The chain employs TRBV10-3 and TRBJ2-2, with 7 bases aligning to TRBD2. CDR3 length: 14 amino acids. Germline V lookup: CDR1 ENHRY, CDR2 SYGVKD. Losses at the gene ends were 4 bases for V and 5 bases for J; bases not matched to a gene: 4. This CDR3 reads CAISVGGGTGELFF. CDR3 DNA: TGTGCCATCAGTGTGGGCGGGGGTACCGGGGAGCTGTTTTTT.

The chain carries TRBV5-4 and TRBJ2-6, with unresolved D. The germline gives CDR1 SGHNT, CDR2 YYREEE (reference sequence). The CDR3 contains 16 residues. V was trimmed by 2 bases and J by 0 bases, leaving 9 bases between them. CDR3 nucleotide sequence: TGTGCCAGCAGCTTTGTCATTAGCTCTGGGGCCAACGTCCTGACTTTC. This encodes CASSFVISSGANVLTF.

The V call is TRBV4-2, the J call TRBJ1-5; D call uncertain. Trimming removed 3 bases at V and 3 bases at J, with 6 bases between. The germline V gene encodes CDR1 LGHNA and CDR2 YNFKEQ. The CDR3 is made up of 13 amino acids. The CDR3 DNA is TGTGCCAGCAGCCAGGGTACCAATCAGCCCCAGCATTTT. It translates to CASSQGTNQPQHF.

The V gene is TRBV5-1, the J gene TRBJ1-1; the match to TRBD1 covers 11 bases. Germline CDR1 and CDR2: SGHRS and YFSETQ. With 2 bases clipped from V and 4 bases from J, the junction kept 7 bases outside the gene matches. This CDR3 region has 16 residues. The CDR3 sequence: CASSFKAGTGGTEAFF. The DNA of the CDR3 is TGCGCCAGCAGCTTTAAAGCCGGGACAGGGGGCACTGAAGCTTTCTTT.

The CDR3 sequence: CASGHGYEQYF. As DNA, the CDR3 is TGTGCTAGTGGGCACGGCTACGAGCAGTACTTC. This chain uses TRBV12-5 with TRBJ2-7; no firm D call. This CDR3 is 11 amino acids long. The V gene lost 6 bases and the J gene lost 3 bases, with 6 bases spanning the gap. Germline CDR1 and CDR2: LGHNT and FRNRAP.

This chain links TRBV19 with TRBJ1-1; a possible D gene is TRBD1 (5 bases). This CDR3 has 13 residues. Deletions cut 5 bases from V and 1 base from J, with 8 bases between. The germline V gene has CDR1 LNHDA and CDR2 SQIVND (reference sequence). The CDR3 region is CASSHRSNTEAFF. CDR3 sequence (DNA): TGTGCCAGTAGTCACAGGTCGAACACTGAAGCTTTCTTT.

This clone appeared once. CDR3 region: CASSLGQSYEQYF. CDR3 bases: TGTGCCAGCAGCTTAGGCCAATCCTACGAGCAGTACTTC. V is TRBV13 and J is TRBJ2-7; D uncertain. Germline V gene lookup returns CDR1 PRHDT and CDR2 FYEKMQ (reference sequence). V lost 0 bases, J lost 1 base, and 4 bases lay in between. The CDR3 length is 13 residues.

This clone was recorded once. The chain employs TRBV7-3 and TRBJ1-1; unclear D gene. CDR1 is SGHTA and CDR2 is FQGTGA in the germline V gene. The V end lost 5 bases, the J end lost 0 bases, and 7 bases lay between the germline ends. The CDR3 loop spans 13 amino acids. The CDR3 here is CASSLNVNTEAFF. CDR3 nucleotide sequence: TGTGCCAGCAGCCTCAATGTGAACACTGAAGCTTTCTTT. The variable domain in full, with the rest retrieved from reference TRBV7-3 and TRBJ1-1, is GAGVSQTPSNKVTEKGKYVELRCDPISGHTALYWYRQSLGQGPEFLIYFQGTGAADDSGLPNDRFFAVRPEGSVSTLKIQRTERGDSAVYLCASSLNVNTEAFFGQGTRLTVV.

This chain joins TRBV25-1 and TRBJ1-2; D not resolved. Germline V gene lookup returns CDR1 MGHDK and CDR2 SYGVNS. This CDR3 is 12 amino acids long. Trimming took off 8 bases at V and 4 bases at J, with 11 bases between the two ends. The CDR3 DNA follows: TGTGCCAGCGGTAGAGACACCTATGGCTACACCTTC. This gives the protein CASGRDTYGYTF.

The chain has TRBV6-4 and TRBJ2-7, with 11 bases fitting TRBD1. The J segment lost 2 bases and the V segment lost 2 bases, leaving 20 bases of the junction unmatched. Looked up from germline, CDR1 is MRHNA and CDR2 is SNTAGT. There are 21 residues in the CDR3. CDR3: CASSDRTGGAGCGGGPYEQYF. As DNA, the CDR3 is TGTGCCAGCAGTGACAGGACAGGGGGCGCAGGCTGTGGCGGGGGTCCCTACGAGCAGTACTTC.

By share of the sample, this clone is medium-sized. The J gene is TRBJ2-2, the V gene TRBV27; TRBD2 matches 7 bases. The CDR3 is 15 residues long. Trimming at V came to 7 bases and at J to 3 bases, leaving 8 bases not matched to a gene. CDR1 is MNHEY and CDR2 is SMNVEV in the germline V gene (reference sequence). The CDR3 DNA reads as TGTGCCAGCATCCCTAGCGGTCGGTACACCGGGGAGCTGTTTTTT. Protein sequence: CASIPSGRYTGELFF.

V usage is TRBV7-2 and J usage is TRBJ2-7; TRBD2 is a possible D gene (5 bases). The CDR3 consists of 15 residues. The ends were cut back, 1 base at V and 7 bases at J, with 17 bases in the middle. Germline V lookup: CDR1 SGHTA, CDR2 FQGNSA. The CDR3 DNA is TGTGCCAGCAGCTTAGTGGCCGGGAAAGGCAGAGAGCAGTACTTC. It is translated as CASSLVAGKGREQYF.

This rearrangement joins TRBV18 to TRBJ2-7; tentatively, D is TRBD1 or TRBD2 (6 bases each). The germline gives CDR1 KGHSH, CDR2 LQKENI. The CDR3 is 13 amino acids. V was trimmed by 2 bases and J by 6 bases, leaving 11 bases between them. CDR3 in amino acids: CASSPAGGAEQYF. For the CDR3, the DNA is TGTGCCAGCTCACCAGCCGGGGGCGCCGAGCAGTACTTC.

This clone was recorded once. The gene calls are TRBV5-4 and TRBJ2-3; D not certain. This CDR3 spans 16 amino acids. From germline, CDR1 is SGHNT and CDR2 YYREEE (reference sequence). The V end was cut by 2 bases, the J end by 2 bases, with 15 bases between. The CDR3 region is CASSLKLTNPTDTQYF. The CDR3 DNA reads TGTGCCAGCAGCTTAAAACTCACTAACCCCACAGATACGCAGTATTTT.

The chain carries TRBV5-1 and TRBJ1-4; 11 positions agree with TRBD1. V lost 4 bases and J lost 1; bases outside the gene matches: 3. The CDR3 length is 16 residues. Germline V gene sequence: CDR1 SGHRS, CDR2 YFSETQ. DNA of the CDR3: TGCGCCAGCAGCCCGGGACAGGGGGAAACTAATGAAAAACTGTTTTTT. The encoded protein is CASSPGQGETNEKLFF.

The chain joins TRBV28 to TRBJ1-2; D uncertain. CDR3 length: 14 residues. Per the germline V gene, CDR1 is MDHEN and CDR2 is SYDVKM. The V end lost 3 bases, the J end lost 0 bases, and 8 bases lay between the germline ends. The CDR3 region is CASSLSLANYGYTF. The CDR3 nucleotides are TGTGCCAGCAGTTTGAGTTTAGCTAACTATGGCTACACCTTC.

The CDR3 nucleotides are TGTGCCAGTAGTATGAAAGGGATCGCGATTGAAGCTTTCTTT. Translated: CASSMKGIAIEAFF. The chain links TRBV19 to TRBJ1-1, with no clear D. The germline gives CDR1 LNHDA, CDR2 SQIVND (reference sequence). CDR3 length equals 14 residues. The V and J ends lost 3 bases and 7 bases respectively, with 15 bases between them.

The chain joins TRBV5-5 to TRBJ2-7; D gene uncertain. Germline CDR1 reads SGHKS; CDR2 reads YYEKEE (reference sequence). The V end was cut by 1 base, the J end by 0 bases, with 14 bases between. The CDR3 extends over 16 amino acids. CDR3 nucleotides: TGTGCCAGCAGCTTGATTGGGCAGGCCCTCTCCTACGAGCAGTACTTC. Amino acid sequence: CASSLIGQALSYEQYF.

This clone was found once. The chain carries TRBV11-1 and TRBJ2-5; no clear D. The ends were cut back, 5 bases at V and 5 bases at J, with 9 bases in the middle. The CDR3 covers 12 residues. Germline CDR1 SGHAT, CDR2 FQDESV (reference sequence). This chain's CDR3 is CASSPPSETQYF. As DNA, the CDR3 is TGTGCCAGCAGCCCCCCATCGGAGACCCAGTACTTC.

CDR3 protein: CASSLEGDAFF. The CDR3 nucleotides are TGTGCCAGCAGCCTGGAAGGGGACGCTTTCTTT. The J gene is TRBJ1-1, the V gene TRBV3-1 (or the pseudogene TRBV3-2); TRBD1 is a possible D gene (5 bases). V lost 4 bases and J 11 bases, leaving 11 bases between the germline ends. The CDR3 totals 11 residues. Germline V lookup: CDR1 LGHDT, CDR2 YNNKEL (reference sequence).

Only one count was recorded for this clone. The chain employs TRBV30 and TRBJ1-1, with D hard to call. Trimming took 3 bases from V and 6 from J, leaving 11 bases between them. This CDR3 has 12 amino acids. Germline values: CDR1 GTSNPN, CDR2 SVGIG (reference sequence). This chain's CDR3 is CAWSVSPPEAFF. In DNA, the CDR3 is TGTGCCTGGAGCGTATCTCCGCCTGAAGCTTTCTTT. Variable domain in full (rest from reference TRBV30 and TRBJ1-1): SQTIHQWPATLVQPVGSPLSLECTVEGTSNPNLYWYRQAAGRGLQLLFYSVGIGQISSEVPQNLSASRPQDRQFILSSKKLLLSDSGFYLCAWSVSPPEAFFGQGTRLTVV.